The sequence of this T cell receptor (beta chain) was determined in a study of cytomegalovirus exposure and HLA in healthy donors. Study-wide points: Analyses of presence and absence presupposed an approximately uniform sequencing depth across donors.

PCR primers comprised 60 Vbeta and 13 Jbeta primers. Profiling relied on immunoSEQ multiplex PCR, and the TCRdb table lists in-frame clones only, not all of them. The repertoire holds 200,000 to 250,000 clones, around 76% seen once, with more than 5% in the top ten. Concerning this clone itself: As yet, its antigen is unknown.

What was sequenced was PBMCs. This clonotype originated in a woman between 40 and 55 years old in good health and CMV-seropositive.

The CDR3: CASSVQGARGETQYF. In DNA, the CDR3 is TGTGCCAGCAGCGTACAGGGGGCGCGGGGAGAGACCCAGTACTTC. This chain connects TRBV9 to TRBJ2-5; 8 nucleotides agree with TRBD1. CDR3 length: 15 residues. V shed 1 base, J shed 4 bases, and the junction held 6 bases outside the gene matches. Germline V gives CDR1 SGDLS, CDR2 YYNGEE.